This record covers a single T cell receptor (beta chain). The entry originates in a study of T cell responses to AZD1222 COVID-19 vaccine. Assay: immunoSEQ multiplex PCR; the TCRdb copy retains only in-frame clones and omits some. The data show more than 100,000 clones, over 75% seen once. This specimen consisted of peripheral blood, obtained on day 0 of AZD1222 vaccination. The source of this sequence is an adult in good health.

This chain's CDR3 is CASSPSGPGLPNEKLFF. As DNA, the CDR3 is TGTGCCAGCAGCCCTAGTGGCCCGGGATTACCTAATGAAAAACTGTTTTTT. The chain couples TRBV4-2 to TRBJ1-4, with D unclear. The CDR3 covers 17 residues. The germline gives CDR1 LGHNA, CDR2 YNFKEQ. Trimming left V 4 bases short and J 3 bases short, with 18 bases between.